One and the same sample provided the 22 T cell receptor beta chains below, sequenced in a study of spatial heterogeneity in lung cancer. TCRdb processed the 5' RACE reads anew with MiXCR; each CDR3 protein has one entry. The sample includes some 36,000 distinct CDR3 sequences, around 7.6% seen only once; the top ten take roughly 9.9%. Time point described: blood at routine non-recurrence follow-up after resection. Sample: PBMCs, taken at follow-up. Source of these receptors: a male donor with early-stage non-small cell lung cancer.

This chain links TRBV2 with TRBJ2-3; D assignment may be TRBD1 or TRBD2 (5 bases each). Deletions cut 6 bases from V and 0 bases from J, with 10 bases between. There are 14 residues in the CDR3. Germline V gene data show CDR1 as SNHLY and CDR2 as FYNNEI. The CDR3 DNA reads TGTGCCAGCAGCCCTTGGGACAGCACAGATACGCAGTATTTT. It is translated as CASSPWDSTDTQYF.

This clonotype was detected ten times or more. This chain connects TRBV14 to TRBJ2-7; 8 positions agree with TRBD1. The CDR3 contains 15 residues. With V trimmed by 5 bases and J by 0 bases, 6 bases remained unmatched. CDR1 and CDR2 from the germline V gene are SGHDN and FVKESK. The CDR3 sequence is CASSRQGSLSYEQYF. The CDR3 coding sequence is TGTGCCAGCAGCAGACAGGGGTCCCTCTCCTACGAGCAGTACTTC.

This clonotype was detected many times. DNA of the CDR3: TGCGCCAGCAGTGAACCAGTTCCCCCTAGATCGAACACTGAAGCTTTCTTT. It translates to CASSEPVPPRSNTEAFF. This chain uses TRBV10-1 with TRBJ1-1; D remains unclear. In germline, CDR1 is WNHNN, CDR2 SYGVQD (reference sequence). Trimming pared 3 bases from V and 1 base from J, leaving 18 bases between. The length of the CDR3 is 17 residues.

In this sample, this clonotype turned up many times. This chain joins TRBV4-2 and TRBJ2-5, with 11 bases that match TRBD2. Germline V gene data show CDR1 as LGHNA and CDR2 as YNFKEQ. The CDR3 spans 17 residues. V lost 1 base and J lost 3; bases outside the gene matches: 7. The CDR3 protein is CASSQGEPLAGEETQYF. CDR3 DNA: TGTGCCAGCAGCCAAGGTGAACCACTAGCGGGGGAAGAGACCCAGTACTTC.

The sample holds many counts of this clonotype. The chain carries TRBV18 and TRBJ2-5; D may be TRBD2 (5 bases). Trimming pared 3 bases from V and 4 bases from J, leaving 15 bases between. The CDR3 is 15 residues long. CDR1 is KGHSH, CDR2 LQKENI, per germline. CDR3 nucleotides: TGTGCCAGCTCACCGAATTTCGAGGCGGGAGAGACCCAGTACTTC. Protein product: CASSPNFEAGETQYF. The whole variable domain, remainder taken from reference TRBV18 and TRBJ2-5, is NAGVMQNPRHLVRRRGQEARLRCSPMKGHSHVYWYRQLPEEGLKFMVYLQKENIIDESGMPKERFSAEFPKEGPSILRIQQVVRGDSAAYFCASSPNFEAGETQYFGPGTRLLVL.

In this sample, this clonotype turned up many times. The genes are TRBV5-1 and TRBJ1-2, with 10 bases identical to TRBD1. The junction had 7 bases not matched to a gene; V was cut back by 5 bases and J by 6 bases. The CDR3 covers 14 residues. The germline gives CDR1 SGHRS, CDR2 YFSETQ. The DNA of the CDR3 is TGCGCCAGCAGTAACGGACAGGGGGGCCATGGCTACACCTTC. Residues: CASSNGQGGHGYTF.

In its sample, this clonotype was seen many times. The rearrangement links TRBV7-6 to TRBJ2-1; D call uncertain. This CDR3 comprises 12 residues. The V gene lost 1 base and the J gene lost 9 bases, with 7 bases spanning the gap. Germline loops: CDR1 SGHVS, CDR2 FNYEAQ. The CDR3 DNA is TGTGCCAGCAGCTTAGGTCAGCGTGAGCAGTTCTTC. Translated: CASSLGQREQFF.

There are many counts of this clonotype. This chain connects TRBV7-3 to TRBJ1-1; no clear D. There are 14 residues in the CDR3. Germline V CDR1 and CDR2: SGHTA, FQGTGA. The V end lost 5 bases, the J end lost 5 bases, and 15 bases lay between the germline ends. The CDR3 DNA reads TGTGCCAGCAGCAGGCGAGAAGGTTTTACTGAAGCTTTCTTT. Encoded protein: CASSRREGFTEAFF.

This clonotype was seen at least ten times. The chain is built from TRBV13 and TRBJ1-4, with TRBD1 identical over 9 bases. Trimming took 5 bases from V and 6 from J; bases not matched to a gene: 7. Germline values: CDR1 PRHDT, CDR2 FYEKMQ (reference sequence). The length of the CDR3 is 15 residues. The CDR3 bases are TGTGCCAGCAGCATCCGGGACAGGGAGTATGAAAAACTGTTTTTT. Encoded protein: CASSIRDREYEKLFF.

The table lists this clonotype with many counts. The chain uses TRBV6-6 and TRBJ1-1; TRBD1 aligns across 10 bases. The CDR3 has 19 residues. The trim removed 5 bases at V and 0 bases at J, leaving 15 bases unmatched. Germline loops: CDR1 MNHNY, CDR2 SVGAGI (reference sequence). CDR3 in amino acids: CASSPSPMDRGKMNTEAFF. DNA of the CDR3: TGTGCCAGCAGTCCAAGCCCAATGGACAGGGGGAAAATGAACACTGAAGCTTTCTTT.

This clonotype was counted at least ten times. The gene calls are TRBV5-5 and TRBJ2-7; no clear D. The CDR3 length is 14 residues. Deletions cut 3 bases from V and 3 bases from J, with 13 bases between. CDR1 and CDR2 (germline): SGHKS, YYEKEE (reference sequence). The CDR3 nucleotides are TGTGCCAGCAGCTCGCCGGGCTACGACTACGAGCAGTACTTC. It is translated as CASSSPGYDYEQYF. The full variable domain, in which reference TRBV5-5 and TRBJ2-7 provide the parts outside the CDR3, is DAGVTQSPTHLIKTRGQQVTLRCSPISGHKSVSWYQQVLGQGPQFIFQYYEKEERGRGNFPDRFSARQFPNYSSELNVNALLLGDSALYLCASSSPGYDYEQYFGPGTRLTVT.

J is TRBJ2-2 and V is TRBV4-2; the match to TRBD2 covers 10 bases. The V segment lost 5 bases and the J segment 2 bases; nucleotides outside the gene matches: 8. The CDR3 covers 17 residues. Germline CDR1 reads LGHNA; CDR2 reads YNFKEQ. The CDR3 loop is CASSYETSGRNTGELFF. The CDR3 DNA reads as TGTGCCAGCAGCTATGAGACTAGCGGGCGAAACACCGGGGAGCTGTTTTTT.

A remark on this clonotype: A much larger clone lies a single base off, so this may be a read error. V and J are TRBV20-1 and TRBJ1-2; 12 bases fit TRBD1. The CDR3 totals 18 residues. V trimming: 8 bases; J trimming: 4 bases; junction bases outside the gene matches: 20. Germline CDR1 reads DFQATT; CDR2 reads SNEGSKA (reference sequence). Here the CDR3 DNA reads TGCAGTCCACTTTCGCTAGACACCGGGACAGGGGGCACCTATGGCTACACCTTC. Translated, it gives CSPLSLDTGTGGTYGYTF.

The table lists this clonotype with many counts. The rearrangement joins TRBV5-1 to TRBJ2-3; the match to TRBD1 covers 7 bases. The V gene's germline CDR1 is SGHRS and CDR2 YFSETQ. CDR3 length equals 16 residues. Losses at the gene ends were 2 bases for V and 0 bases for J; bases not matched to a gene: 6. The CDR3 protein is CASSFQGTASTDTQYF. In DNA form, the CDR3 reads TGCGCCAGCAGCTTTCAAGGGACAGCGAGCACAGATACGCAGTATTTT.

This clonotype has at least ten counts. The J gene is TRBJ2-3, the V gene TRBV4-2, with TRBD2 matching 10 bases. J was trimmed by 0 bases and V by 3 bases; bases with no gene match: 6. This CDR3 contains 17 residues. Germline V gene lookup returns CDR1 LGHNA and CDR2 YNFKEQ. This chain's CDR3 is CASSQEYSGGSTDTQYF. The CDR3 bases are TGTGCCAGCAGCCAGGAATATAGCGGGGGGAGCACAGATACGCAGTATTTT.

This clonotype was seen at least ten times. The chain employs TRBV5-1 and TRBJ1-3, with D possibly matching TRBD1 (5 bases). Germline assignment: CDR1 SGHRS and CDR2 YFSETQ. CDR3 length equals 15 residues. V gave up 0 bases and J gave up 2 bases, with 9 bases separating them. CDR3 nucleotides: TGCGCCAGCAGCTTGGGGACAATAACTGGAAACACCATATATTTT. Protein product: CASSLGTITGNTIYF.

Many counts were recorded for this clonotype. This chain uses TRBV19 with TRBJ2-1, with TRBD2 identical over 8 bases. CDR3 length equals 16 residues. Germline CDR1 and CDR2: LNHDA and SQIVND (reference sequence). After removal of 6 bases from V and 1 base from J, the junction contained 8 bases not matched to a gene. The CDR3: CASSKPSGPSYNEQFF. CDR3 coding DNA: TGTGCCAGTAGCAAGCCTAGCGGGCCTTCCTACAATGAGCAGTTCTTC.

The CDR3 DNA is TGTGCCAGCACTCCGGGACATCTGAACACTGAAGCTTTCTTT. It yields the protein CASTPGHLNTEAFF. The rearrangement links TRBV2 to TRBJ1-1, with D possibly TRBD1 on 6 matching bases. This CDR3 is built from 14 residues. V was pared by 7 bases and J by 0 bases, with 12 bases between. The germline CDR1 and CDR2 sequences are SNHLY and FYNNEI.

The table lists this clonotype with a count of one. This chain uses TRBV6-1 with TRBJ1-1; 9 bases align to TRBD1. Germline CDR1 is MNHNS and CDR2 is SASEGT. Trimming took 1 base from V and 7 from J; bases not matched to a gene: 4. The CDR3 runs 14 residues. Here the CDR3 DNA reads TGTGCCAGCAGTGAAGTACAGGGGGCGAATGAAGCTTTCTTT. Translated, it gives CASSEVQGANEAFF.

This clonotype was recorded many times. The V gene is TRBV2, the J gene TRBJ1-4, with D perhaps matching TRBD1 (5 bases). Germline CDR1 is SNHLY and CDR2 is FYNNEI. The length of the CDR3 is 15 residues. The V and J ends lost 5 bases and 8 bases respectively, with 18 bases between them. CDR3 sequence: CASSSPGLGGEKLFF. The CDR3 coding sequence is TGTGCCAGCAGTTCTCCGGGACTGGGAGGCGAAAAACTGTTTTTT.

At least ten counts were recorded for this clonotype. V and J are TRBV5-1 and TRBJ2-3; D is unclear. The germline V and J ends were trimmed by 0 bases and 6 bases, with 5 bases remaining between them. Germline V gene lookup returns CDR1 SGHRS and CDR2 YFSETQ. This CDR3 spans 12 amino acids. The CDR3 nucleotides read TGCGCCAGCAGCTTGGGCGTCGATACGCAGTATTTT. Amino acid sequence: CASSLGVDTQYF.

This clonotype was counted many times. V gene TRBV5-1 combines with J gene TRBJ1-5; TRBD1 matches at 10 bases. The CDR3 has 17 amino acids. CDR1 and CDR2 from the germline V gene are SGHRS and YFSETQ. Unmatched junction bases numbered 8, after V lost 4 bases and J lost 1 base. CDR3 coding DNA: TGCGCCAGCAGCCCAGGACAGGGGGGTTTAAGCAATCAGCCCCAGCATTTT. Residues: CASSPGQGGLSNQPQHF. Full variable domain (remainder filled in from reference TRBV5-1 and TRBJ1-5): KAGVTQTPRYLIKTRGQQVTLSCSPISGHRSVSWYQQTPGQGLQFLFEYFSETQRNKGNFPGRFSGRQFSNSRSEMNVSTLELGDSALYLCASSPGQGGLSNQPQHFGDGTRLSIL.